The clone carrying this TCR beta chain occurred many times. The data were obtained in a study of CD8 T cells in ankylosing spondylitis. TCRdb independently ran MiXCR on the 5' RACE reads; one entry per CDR3 protein. This table holds 350,000 or so distinct CDR3 sequences, approximately 10% found once. CDR3 length: 14 residues. V was pared by 1 base and J by 5 bases, with 11 bases between. The chain links TRBV12-3 or TRBV12-4 to TRBJ1-1; no firm D call. The sample comprised blood, either unsorted or a sorted T cell fraction (not recorded which). The sequence was obtained from a female donor with ankylosing spondylitis or in good health (not recorded which). This CDR3 reads CASSLGGIRTEAFF. CDR3 sequence (DNA): TGTGCCAGCAGTTTAGGCGGGATTCGGACTGAAGCTTTCTTT.